The TCR beta chain described here comes from a study of blood T cell repertoires in COVID-19. Repertoires were generated with immunoSEQ multiplex PCR, while TCRdb's copy carries only in-frame clones and drops some. The repertoire holds around 260,000 clones, with around 81% as singletons. Germline-derived CDR1 and CDR2 are SQVTM and ANQGSEA. The J segment lost 6 bases and the V segment lost 5 bases, leaving 5 bases of the junction unmatched. This CDR3 comprises 14 residues. The origin of this receptor is a person in their 70s with COVID-19, enrolled during active disease. Sample: peripheral blood. The chain is built from TRBV29-1 and TRBJ2-2; 11 bases map to TRBD2. DNA for the CDR3: TGCAGCGTTAACCGACTAGCGGGGCCCGGGGAGCTGTTTTTT. Protein product: CSVNRLAGPGELFF.